This T cell receptor (beta chain) was obtained from a study of blood T cell repertoires in COVID-19. The length of the CDR3 is 15 residues. Germline V CDR1 and CDR2: PRHDT, FYEKMQ (reference sequence). After removal of 0 bases from V and 1 base from J, the junction contained 0 bases not matched to a gene. Per the authors' pipeline: Quantification of nucleated cells was approximated via reference gene primer amplification. Produced via immunoSEQ multiplex PCR; TCRdb's table is partial and in-frame only. The DNA was the basis for D and trimming; V, J and clone size are from that table. The top ten clones hold about 10% of a sample with a few hundred thousand clones, over 75% of them seen once.

Sequencing was performed on PBMCs or T cells enriched from blood (not recorded which). The chain carries TRBV13 and TRBJ2-3; 8 bases map to TRBD2. This receptor was taken from a man aged 40-49 years who had recovered from COVID-19. In nucleotides, the CDR3 is TGTGCCAGCAGCTTAGGGCGGGGGGGCACAGATACGCAGTATTTT. It codes for CASSLGRGGTDTQYF.